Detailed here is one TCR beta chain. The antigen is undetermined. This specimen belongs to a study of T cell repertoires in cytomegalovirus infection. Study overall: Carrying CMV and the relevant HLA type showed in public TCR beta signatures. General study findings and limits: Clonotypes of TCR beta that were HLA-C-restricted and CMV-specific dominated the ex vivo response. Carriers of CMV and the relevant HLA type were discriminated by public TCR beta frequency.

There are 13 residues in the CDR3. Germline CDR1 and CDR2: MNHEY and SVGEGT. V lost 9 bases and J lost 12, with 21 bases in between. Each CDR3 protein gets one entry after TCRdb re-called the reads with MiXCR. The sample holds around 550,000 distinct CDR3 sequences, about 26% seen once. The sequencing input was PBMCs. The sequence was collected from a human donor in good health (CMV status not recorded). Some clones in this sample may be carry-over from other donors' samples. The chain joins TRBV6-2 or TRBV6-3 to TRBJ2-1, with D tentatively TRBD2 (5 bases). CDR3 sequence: CARSALQLEGQFF. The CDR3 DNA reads TGTGCCAGATCAGCCCTCCAACTAGAGGGGCAGTTCTTC.